This T cell receptor (beta chain) was sequenced for a study of regulatory T cells in long-lasting Graves disease. Study observations and caveats: Examination was confined to peripheral blood, excluding thyroid tissue.

Indicated time point: newly diagnosed GD, antithyroid drugs for less than 3 months. PBMC-extracted RNA yielded the TCR library. In this sample, this clonotype turned up many times. What it binds is not known. Researchers made TCR beta libraries by using iRepertoire HTBI primers and running Arm-PCR on CDR3 regions. MiXCR, run by TCRdb on the multiplex PCR reads, gives a single entry per CDR3 protein. The data show about 430,000 distinct CDR3 sequences, with approximately 15% seen just once and over 7% held by the top ten. Germline CDR1 is DFQATT and CDR2 is SNEGSKA (reference sequence). V lost 0 bases and J lost 3; bases outside the gene matches: 8. The CDR3 has 16 residues. Another study also made use of these data, one on T cells in Graves' hyperthyroidism and ophthalmopathy. That report notes: Patients with ophthalmopathy were separated from those with stable hyperthyroidism by a 13 V-J model.

This specimen consisted of peripheral blood mononuclear cells (PBMCs), obtained at new diagnosis, from a patient treated with antithyroid drugs. The gene calls are TRBV20-1 and TRBJ2-1; TRBD2 matches at 7 bases. This TCR was recovered from a woman aged 35 to 49 with Graves disease. CDR3 loop: CSARDPSSGLYNEQFF. Here the CDR3 DNA reads TGCAGTGCTAGAGATCCCTCTAGCGGCCTCTACAATGAGCAGTTCTTC.